This entry lists 16 T cell receptor beta chains sequenced from one sample in a study of radiotherapy plus CTLA-4 blockade in lung cancer listed by TCRdb under 2018. Libraries were built with the immunoSEQ multiplex PCR assay. Imported from immuneACCESS, the table was reduced by TCRdb to in-frame sequences with V and J called. These copies leave out some clones; in studies compared against another copy, an unresolved V gene accounts for under half, and the cause of the remainder is not known. The sample contains about 98,000 clones, around 83% of them found a single time. The top ten hold nearly 3.5% of the sample. This specimen consisted of peripheral blood, obtained from a patient treated with radiotherapy plus ipilimumab. Source of these receptors: a human donor with non-small cell lung cancer who had a partial response to radiotherapy plus ipilimumab.

The chain is built from TRBV29-1 and TRBJ1-2; D may be TRBD1 (5 bases). Trimming left V 1 base short and J 7 bases short, with 10 bases between. The CDR3 is 12 residues long. Germline CDR1 SQVTM, CDR2 ANQGSEA. The CDR3, as DNA: TGCAGCGTTGAAGGTGGGGCGGTTGGCTACACCTTC. It translates to CSVEGGAVGYTF. Looking up the rest from reference TRBV29-1 and TRBJ1-2 gives the full variable domain: SAVISQKPSRDICQRGTSLTIQCQVDSQVTMMFWYRQQPGQSLTLIATANQGSEATYESGFVIDKFPISRPNLTFSTLTVSNMSPEDSSIYLCSVEGGAVGYTFGSGTRLTVV.

The chain couples TRBV30 to TRBJ1-1; no definite D call. CDR1 is GTSNPN, CDR2 SVGIG, per germline (reference sequence). V was pared by 0 bases and J by 3 bases, with 17 bases between. CDR3 length equals 16 residues. Here the CDR3 DNA reads TGTGCCTGGAGTGTAAGAAGACCCGGCGGGTACACTGAAGCTTTCTTT. Translation: CAWSVRRPGGYTEAFF.

This clone was seen a single time. The rearrangement links TRBV29-1 to TRBJ2-3; TRBD2 agrees at 12 bases. CDR3 length: 14 amino acids. V gave up 7 bases and J gave up 0 bases; unmatched junction bases: 2. Germline lookup yields CDR1 SQVTM and CDR2 ANQGSEA. The CDR3, as DNA: TGCAGCGCCGGACTAGCGGGAAGCACAGATACGCAGTATTTT. Translated, it gives CSAGLAGSTDTQYF.

This chain's CDR3 is CASSTRTGKQYF. CDR3 coding DNA: TGTGCCAGCAGTACCCGGACAGGGAAGCAGTACTTC. V and J are TRBV28 and TRBJ2-7, with TRBD1 matching 8 bases. There are 12 residues in the CDR3. From germline, CDR1 is MDHEN and CDR2 SYDVKM. J was trimmed by 8 bases and V by 5 bases; bases with no gene match: 5.

V gene TRBV19 combines with J gene TRBJ2-1; possible D gene TRBD2, 5 bases. This CDR3 is built from 13 residues. Germline assignment: CDR1 LNHDA and CDR2 SQIVND (reference sequence). Trimming took off 1 base at V and 6 bases at J, with 7 bases between the two ends. The CDR3 protein is CASSIARGNEQFF. CDR3 sequence (DNA): TGTGCCAGTAGTATAGCACGGGGCAATGAGCAGTTCTTC.

V usage is TRBV29-1 and J usage is TRBJ2-1; the match to TRBD2 covers 11 bases. In germline, CDR1 is SQVTM, CDR2 ANQGSEA. This CDR3 region has 16 residues. J was trimmed by 9 bases and V by 0 bases; bases with no gene match: 10. The CDR3 protein is CSVEDPDSGRAGEQFF. As DNA, the CDR3 is TGCAGCGTTGAAGATCCAGATAGCGGGAGGGCCGGTGAGCAGTTCTTC.

The CDR3 is CASSLSTGGETQYF. The CDR3 DNA follows: TGTGCCAGCAGTTTATCTACGGGAGGGGAGACCCAGTACTTC. The chain carries TRBV27 and TRBJ2-5; 8 bases line up with TRBD2. CDR3 length: 14 residues. Germline loops: CDR1 MNHEY, CDR2 SMNVEV (reference sequence). The J segment lost 5 bases and the V segment lost 0 bases, leaving 2 bases of the junction unmatched.

V is TRBV5-1 and J is TRBJ2-5; TRBD1 aligns across 11 bases. From germline, CDR1 is SGHRS and CDR2 YFSETQ. This CDR3 has 16 residues. Trimming removed 4 bases from V and 4 bases from J; junction bases left unmatched: 9. CDR3 sequence (DNA): TGCGCCAGCAGCCCGGGGACAGGGGGTGGAGGAGAGACCCAGTACTTC. Residues: CASSPGTGGGGETQYF.

The V call is TRBV6-1, the J call TRBJ2-4; tentatively, D is TRBD2 (5 bases). V was shortened by 1 base and J by 0 bases, with 19 bases between the two germline ends. This CDR3 has 19 amino acids. Germline CDR1 is MNHNS and CDR2 is SASEGT. The CDR3 bases are TGTGCCAGCAGTGAAGAGCGGACCCGTATAACCATAGCCAAAAACATTCAGTACTTC. This encodes CASSEERTRITIAKNIQYF.

This clone was seen more than once but under ten times. V gene TRBV7-9 combines with J gene TRBJ2-1; a weak D match, TRBD2 (5 bases). Trimming took 3 bases from V and 0 from J, leaving 9 bases between them. Looked up from germline, CDR1 is SEHNR and CDR2 is FQNEAQ (reference sequence). This CDR3 contains 15 residues. The CDR3 protein is CASSLSGVSYNEQFF. CDR3 coding DNA: TGTGCCAGCAGCTTGAGCGGAGTCTCCTACAATGAGCAGTTCTTC.

The rearrangement links TRBV28 to TRBJ1-2; perhaps TRBD1 as D (5 bases). Germline V gene data show CDR1 as MDHEN and CDR2 as SYDVKM. The CDR3 loop spans 12 amino acids. The V end was cut by 6 bases, the J end by 8 bases, with 13 bases between. The CDR3 is CASSLGGRGYTF. Written as DNA, the CDR3 is TGTGCCAGCAGCTTGGGGGGACGAGGCTACACCTTC.

The chain joins TRBV14 to TRBJ2-1; 11 positions agree with TRBD2. This CDR3 is 17 amino acids long. Unmatched junction bases numbered 8, after V lost 0 bases and J lost 7 bases. Germline V gene lookup returns CDR1 SGHDN and CDR2 FVKESK. CDR3 in amino acids: CASSQDTPSGRLNEQFF. The CDR3 coding sequence is TGTGCCAGCAGCCAAGATACCCCTAGCGGGAGGCTTAATGAGCAGTTCTTC.

The CDR3 DNA follows: TGCAGCGTTGTAAGGGGGAATGGCTTCGGGACCGGGGAGCTGTTTTTT. Its protein product is CSVVRGNGFGTGELFF. The rearrangement uses TRBV29-1 and TRBJ2-2, with a weak D call TRBD1 (6 bases). Germline V gene lookup returns CDR1 SQVTM and CDR2 ANQGSEA. V dropped 4 bases and J dropped 5 bases, with 20 bases sitting between them. This CDR3 spans 16 amino acids.

The chain is built from TRBV15 and TRBJ1-5; D ambiguous. Germline V gene lookup returns CDR1 LNHNV and CDR2 YYDKDF (reference sequence). The CDR3 has 13 residues. Trimming pared 6 bases from V and 6 bases from J, leaving 12 bases between. The CDR3 region is CATSLTVRQPQHF. DNA of the CDR3: TGTGCCACCAGTCTGACTGTGCGTCAGCCCCAGCATTTT.

The chain employs TRBV18 and TRBJ1-2; the match to TRBD1 covers 7 bases. This CDR3 region has 17 residues. V lost 3 bases and J lost 2; bases outside the gene matches: 12. Germline V lookup: CDR1 KGHSH, CDR2 LQKENI. CDR3 in amino acids: CASSPMGGQQGNYGYTF. In nucleotides, the CDR3 is TGTGCCAGCTCACCGATGGGGGGACAACAGGGGAACTATGGCTACACCTTC. The whole variable domain, filled in from reference TRBV18 and TRBJ1-2, reads NAGVMQNPRHLVRRRGQEARLRCSPMKGHSHVYWYRQLPEEGLKFMVYLQKENIIDESGMPKERFSAEFPKEGPSILRIQQVVRGDSAAYFCASSPMGGQQGNYGYTFGSGTRLTVV.

This chain joins TRBV4-1 and TRBJ2-7; no clear D. The CDR3 sequence is 13 residues long. Germline V gives CDR1 MGHRA, CDR2 YSYEKL. V lost 4 bases and J lost 1, with 8 bases in between. CDR3 DNA sequence: TGCGCCAGCAGCCTTACTCGGTCCTACGAGCAGTACTTC. It codes for CASSLTRSYEQYF.